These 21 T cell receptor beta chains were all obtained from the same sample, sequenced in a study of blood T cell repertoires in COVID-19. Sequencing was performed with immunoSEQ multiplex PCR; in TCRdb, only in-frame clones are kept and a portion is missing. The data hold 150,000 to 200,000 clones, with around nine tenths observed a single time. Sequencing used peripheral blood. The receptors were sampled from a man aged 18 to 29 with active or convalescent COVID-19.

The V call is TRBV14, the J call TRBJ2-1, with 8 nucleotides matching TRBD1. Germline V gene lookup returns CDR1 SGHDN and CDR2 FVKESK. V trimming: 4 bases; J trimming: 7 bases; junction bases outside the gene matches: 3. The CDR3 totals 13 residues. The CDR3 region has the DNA TGTGCCAGCAGCCCAGACAGGGGTAATGAGCAGTTCTTC. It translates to CASSPDRGNEQFF.

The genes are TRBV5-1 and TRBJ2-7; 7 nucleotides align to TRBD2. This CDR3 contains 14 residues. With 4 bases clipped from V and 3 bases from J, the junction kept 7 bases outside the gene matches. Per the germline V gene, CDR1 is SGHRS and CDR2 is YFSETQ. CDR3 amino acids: CASSPGTSVYEQYF. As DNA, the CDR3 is TGCGCCAGCAGCCCCGGCACTAGCGTCTACGAGCAGTACTTC. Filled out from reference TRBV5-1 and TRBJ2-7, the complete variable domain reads KAGVTQTPRYLIKTRGQQVTLSCSPISGHRSVSWYQQTPGQGLQFLFEYFSETQRNKGNFPGRFSGRQFSNSRSEMNVSTLELGDSALYLCASSPGTSVYEQYFGPGTRLTVT.

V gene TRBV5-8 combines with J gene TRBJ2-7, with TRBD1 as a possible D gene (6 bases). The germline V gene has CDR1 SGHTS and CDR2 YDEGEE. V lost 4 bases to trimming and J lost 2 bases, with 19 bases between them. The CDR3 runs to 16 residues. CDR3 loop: CASSAGGRGSPYEQYV. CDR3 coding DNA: TGTGCCAGCAGCGCGGGCGGCAGGGGATCCCCCTACGAGCAGTACGTC.

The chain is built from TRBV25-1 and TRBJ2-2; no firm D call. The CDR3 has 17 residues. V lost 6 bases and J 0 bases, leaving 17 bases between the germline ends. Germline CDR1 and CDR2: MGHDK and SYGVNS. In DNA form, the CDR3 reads TGTGCCAGCAGGGATCCGCTCAGCGATACGAACACCGGGGAGCTGTTTTTT. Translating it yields CASRDPLSDTNTGELFF.

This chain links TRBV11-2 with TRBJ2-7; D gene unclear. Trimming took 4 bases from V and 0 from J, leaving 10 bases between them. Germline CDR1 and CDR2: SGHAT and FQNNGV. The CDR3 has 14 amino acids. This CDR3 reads CASSSRRYSYEQYF. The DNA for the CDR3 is TGTGCCAGCAGCTCTAGACGGTACTCCTACGAGCAGTACTTC.

CDR3 DNA: TGCGCCAGCAGCGGACCGGGACAGGGGGCAAGAGATACGCAGTATTTT. It specifies CASSGPGQGARDTQYF. This sequence joins TRBV5-1 and TRBJ2-3; TRBD1 matches 12 bases. Unmatched junction bases numbered 8, after V lost 4 bases and J lost 5 bases. The V gene's germline CDR1 is SGHRS and CDR2 YFSETQ. CDR3 length equals 16 residues.

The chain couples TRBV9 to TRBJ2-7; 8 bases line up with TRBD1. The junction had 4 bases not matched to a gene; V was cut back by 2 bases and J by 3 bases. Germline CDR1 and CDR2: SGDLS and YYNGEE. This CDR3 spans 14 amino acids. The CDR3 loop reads CASSVADRDYEQYF. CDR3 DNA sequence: TGTGCCAGCAGCGTGGCGGACAGGGACTACGAGCAGTACTTC.

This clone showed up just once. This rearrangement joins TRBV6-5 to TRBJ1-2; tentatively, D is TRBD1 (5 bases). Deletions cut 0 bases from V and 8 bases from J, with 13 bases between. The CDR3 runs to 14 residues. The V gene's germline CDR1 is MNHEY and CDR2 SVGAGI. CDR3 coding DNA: TGTGCCAGCAGTTACTCGGCGGAGGGGCCCGGCTACACCTTC. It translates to CASSYSAEGPGYTF.

The CDR3 here is CASSADQGSSNYGYTF. The CDR3, as DNA: TGTGCCAGCAGTGCCGATCAGGGGTCCTCTAACTATGGCTACACCTTC. The genes are TRBV6-4 and TRBJ1-2; TRBD1 might be the D (6 bases). The V and J ends lost 4 bases and 0 bases respectively, with 15 bases between them. The CDR3 has 16 residues. Germline CDR1 and CDR2: MRHNA and SNTAGT.

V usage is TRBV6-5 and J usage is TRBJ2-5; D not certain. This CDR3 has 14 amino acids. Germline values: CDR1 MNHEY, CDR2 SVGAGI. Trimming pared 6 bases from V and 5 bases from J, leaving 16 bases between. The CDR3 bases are TGTGCCAGCAGGCCTACAAGTCCTAGGGAGACCCAGTACTTC. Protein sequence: CASRPTSPRETQYF.

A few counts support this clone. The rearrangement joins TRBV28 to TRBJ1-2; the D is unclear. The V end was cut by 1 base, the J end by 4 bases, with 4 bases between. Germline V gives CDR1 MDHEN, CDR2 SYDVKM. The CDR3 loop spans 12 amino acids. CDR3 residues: CASSLSVYGYTF. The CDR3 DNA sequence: TGTGCCAGCAGTTTATCGGTCTATGGCTACACCTTC.

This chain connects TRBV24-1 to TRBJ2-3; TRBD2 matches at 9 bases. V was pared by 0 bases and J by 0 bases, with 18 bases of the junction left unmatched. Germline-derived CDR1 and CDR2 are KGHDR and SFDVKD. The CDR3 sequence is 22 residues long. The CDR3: CATSDLHPSRSGRHWSTDTQYF. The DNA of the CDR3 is TGTGCCACCAGTGATTTGCACCCTTCGAGGAGCGGGAGGCATTGGAGCACAGATACGCAGTATTTT.

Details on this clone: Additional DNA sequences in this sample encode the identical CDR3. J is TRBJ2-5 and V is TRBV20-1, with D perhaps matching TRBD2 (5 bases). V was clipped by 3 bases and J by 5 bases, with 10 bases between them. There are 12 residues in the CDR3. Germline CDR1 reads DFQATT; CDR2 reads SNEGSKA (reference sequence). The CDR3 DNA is TGCAGTGCTAGTCCTACGGGGGAGACCCAGTACTTC. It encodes CSASPTGETQYF.

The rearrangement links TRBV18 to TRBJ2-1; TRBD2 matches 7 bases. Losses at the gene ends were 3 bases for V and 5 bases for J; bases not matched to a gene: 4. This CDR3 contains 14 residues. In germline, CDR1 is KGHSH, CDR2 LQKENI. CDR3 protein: CASSPDGGNNEQFF. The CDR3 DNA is TGTGCCAGCTCACCGGACGGGGGGAACAATGAGCAGTTCTTC.

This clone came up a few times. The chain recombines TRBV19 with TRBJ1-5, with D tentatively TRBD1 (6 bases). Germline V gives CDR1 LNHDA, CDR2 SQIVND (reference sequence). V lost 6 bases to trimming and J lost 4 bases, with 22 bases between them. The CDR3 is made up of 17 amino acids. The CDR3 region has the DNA TGTGCCAGTAGCTTTCCCCTTGACAGGCCTGGGAATCAGCCCCAGCATTTT. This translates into CASSFPLDRPGNQPQHF.

The CDR3 reads CASSESGDTQYF. The CDR3 DNA sequence: TGTGCCAGCAGCGAAAGCGGAGATACGCAGTATTTT. This chain connects TRBV6-4 to TRBJ2-3; the D gene is possibly TRBD2 (5 bases). CDR1 MRHNA and CDR2 SNTAGT come from the germline V gene. V shed 6 bases and J shed 5 bases, with 9 bases lying between them. The CDR3 length is 12 residues.

The CDR3 DNA is TGCGCCAGCCAGTATGAGACAGGGAGGAACACCGGGGAGCTGTTTTTT. It codes for CASQYETGRNTGELFF. The V and J genes are TRBV5-1 and TRBJ2-2; the match to TRBD1 covers 7 bases. The CDR3 runs to 16 residues. With 7 bases clipped from V and 1 base from J, the junction kept 10 bases outside the gene matches. The germline V gene has CDR1 SGHRS and CDR2 YFSETQ.

The DNA for the CDR3 is TGTGCTAGTGGCTCGTGGACAGGGGGCTACAATGAGCAGTTCTTC. Protein sequence: CASGSWTGGYNEQFF. The V gene is TRBV12-5, the J gene TRBJ2-1; 10 positions agree with TRBD1. With V trimmed by 6 bases and J by 3 bases, 5 bases remained unmatched. The CDR3 is 15 residues long. Germline V gene data show CDR1 as LGHNT and CDR2 as FRNRAP.

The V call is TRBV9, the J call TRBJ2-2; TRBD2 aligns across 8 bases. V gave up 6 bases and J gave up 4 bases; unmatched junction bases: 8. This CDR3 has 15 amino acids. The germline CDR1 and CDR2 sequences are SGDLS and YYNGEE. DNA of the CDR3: TGTGCCAGCACCCTGAGCGGGAGCGCCACCGGGGAGCTGTTTTTT. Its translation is CASTLSGSATGELFF.

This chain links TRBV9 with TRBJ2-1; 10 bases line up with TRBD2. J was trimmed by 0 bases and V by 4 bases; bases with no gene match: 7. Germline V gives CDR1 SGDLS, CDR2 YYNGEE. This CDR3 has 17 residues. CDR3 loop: CASSLNSGGSSYNEQFF. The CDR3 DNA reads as TGTGCCAGCAGCCTTAATAGCGGGGGGAGCTCCTACAATGAGCAGTTCTTC. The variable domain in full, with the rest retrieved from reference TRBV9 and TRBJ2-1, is DSGVTQTPKHLITATGQRVTLRCSPRSGDLSVYWYQQSLDQGLQFLIQYYNGEERAKGNILERFSAQQFPDLHSELNLSSLELGDSALYFCASSLNSGGSSYNEQFFGPGTRLTVL.

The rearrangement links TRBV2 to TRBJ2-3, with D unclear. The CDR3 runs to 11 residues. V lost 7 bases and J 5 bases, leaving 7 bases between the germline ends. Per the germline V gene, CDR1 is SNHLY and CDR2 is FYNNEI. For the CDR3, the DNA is TGTGCCAGCACCGTTAGAGATACGCAGTATTTT. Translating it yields CASTVRDTQYF.